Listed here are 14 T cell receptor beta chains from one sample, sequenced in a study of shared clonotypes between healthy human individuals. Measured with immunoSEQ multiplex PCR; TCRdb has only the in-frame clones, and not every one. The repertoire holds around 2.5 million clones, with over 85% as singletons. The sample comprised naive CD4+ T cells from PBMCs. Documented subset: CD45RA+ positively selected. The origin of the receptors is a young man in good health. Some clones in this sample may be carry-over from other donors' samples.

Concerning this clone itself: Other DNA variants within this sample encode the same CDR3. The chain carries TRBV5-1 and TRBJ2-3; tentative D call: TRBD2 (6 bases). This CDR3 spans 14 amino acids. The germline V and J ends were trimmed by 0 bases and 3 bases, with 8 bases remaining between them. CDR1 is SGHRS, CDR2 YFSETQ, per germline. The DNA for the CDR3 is TGCGCCAGCAGCTTGGTACTAGCAACAGATACGCAGTATTTT. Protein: CASSLVLATDTQYF.

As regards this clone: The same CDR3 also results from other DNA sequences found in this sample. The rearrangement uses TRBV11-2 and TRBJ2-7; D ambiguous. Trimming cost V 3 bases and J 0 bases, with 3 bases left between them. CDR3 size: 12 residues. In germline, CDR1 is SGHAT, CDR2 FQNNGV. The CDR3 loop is CASSFSSYEQYF. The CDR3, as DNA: TGTGCCAGCAGCTTCAGCTCCTACGAGCAGTACTTC.

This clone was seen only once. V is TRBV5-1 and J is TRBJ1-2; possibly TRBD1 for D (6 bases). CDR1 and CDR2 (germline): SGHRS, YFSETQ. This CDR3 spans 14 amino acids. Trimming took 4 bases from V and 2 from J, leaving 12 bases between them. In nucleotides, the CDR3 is TGCGCCAGCAGCCCCGCGACAGGAAACTATGGCTACACCTTC. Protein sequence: CASSPATGNYGYTF.

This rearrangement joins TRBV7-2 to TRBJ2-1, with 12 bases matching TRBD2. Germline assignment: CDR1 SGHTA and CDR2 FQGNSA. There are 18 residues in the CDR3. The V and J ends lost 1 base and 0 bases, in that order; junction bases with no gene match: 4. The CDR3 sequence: CASSLGLAGGLSYNEQFF. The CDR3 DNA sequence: TGTGCCAGCAGCTTAGGGCTAGCGGGAGGGCTCTCCTACAATGAGCAGTTCTTC. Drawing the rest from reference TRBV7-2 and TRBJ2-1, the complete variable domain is GAGVSQSPSNKVTEKGKDVELRCDPISGHTALYWYRQSLGQGLEFLIYFQGNSAPDKSGLPSDRFSAERTGGSVSTLTIQRTQQEDSAVYLCASSLGLAGGLSYNEQFFGPGTRLTVL.

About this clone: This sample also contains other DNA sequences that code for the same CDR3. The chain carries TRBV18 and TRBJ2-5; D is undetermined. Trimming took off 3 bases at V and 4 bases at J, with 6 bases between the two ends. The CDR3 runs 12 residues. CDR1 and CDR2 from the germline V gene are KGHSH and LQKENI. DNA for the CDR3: TGTGCCAGCTCACCCGGTGGAGAGACCCAGTACTTC. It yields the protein CASSPGGETQYF.

The CDR3 DNA sequence: TGTGCCAGCAGCTTAGGTCAGGGAGGAGCTTTCTTT. Protein product: CASSLGQGGAFF. The rearrangement links TRBV28 to TRBJ1-1, with a tentative D call TRBD1 (5 bases). CDR3 length equals 12 residues. Germline CDR1 is MDHEN and CDR2 is SYDVKM. V lost 6 bases and J lost 10, with 15 bases in between.

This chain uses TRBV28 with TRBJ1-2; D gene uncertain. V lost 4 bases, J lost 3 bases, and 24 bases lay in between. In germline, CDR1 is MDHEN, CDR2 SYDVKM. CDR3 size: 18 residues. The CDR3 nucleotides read TGTGCCAGCAGTTCGCCCTTCCCCGACACCTTTGGGGACTATGGCTACACCTTC. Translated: CASSSPFPDTFGDYGYTF.

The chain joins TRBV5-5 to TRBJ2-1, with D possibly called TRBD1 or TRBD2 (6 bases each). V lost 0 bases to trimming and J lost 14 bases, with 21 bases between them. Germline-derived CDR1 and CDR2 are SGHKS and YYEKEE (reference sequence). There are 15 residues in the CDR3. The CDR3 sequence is CASSLESLRGDEEFF. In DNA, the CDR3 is TGTGCCAGCAGCTTGGAATCACTTAGGGGGGATGAAGAGTTCTTC.

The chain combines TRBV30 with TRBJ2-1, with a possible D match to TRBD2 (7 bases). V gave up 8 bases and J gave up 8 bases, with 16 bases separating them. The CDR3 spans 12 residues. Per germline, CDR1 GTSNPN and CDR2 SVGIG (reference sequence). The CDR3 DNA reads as TGTGCCGGAGGGGGAGGGACCCATGAGCAGTTCTTC. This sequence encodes CAGGGGTHEQFF.

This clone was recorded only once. As DNA, the CDR3 is TGTGCCAGCAGTGAAGGGTTCTATAGCAATCAGCCCCAGCATTTT. This sequence encodes CASSEGFYSNQPQHF. The gene calls are TRBV2 and TRBJ1-5, with D unresolved. The CDR3 has 15 amino acids. CDR1 SNHLY and CDR2 FYNNEI come from the germline V gene. V was trimmed by 1 base and J by 0 bases, leaving 7 bases between them.

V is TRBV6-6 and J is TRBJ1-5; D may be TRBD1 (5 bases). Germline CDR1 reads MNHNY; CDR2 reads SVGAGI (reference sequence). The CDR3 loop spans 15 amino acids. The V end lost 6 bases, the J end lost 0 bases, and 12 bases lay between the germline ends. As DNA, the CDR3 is TGTGCCAGCAGAGCCCTCAGGGATAGCAATCAGCCCCAGCATTTT. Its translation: CASRALRDSNQPQHF.

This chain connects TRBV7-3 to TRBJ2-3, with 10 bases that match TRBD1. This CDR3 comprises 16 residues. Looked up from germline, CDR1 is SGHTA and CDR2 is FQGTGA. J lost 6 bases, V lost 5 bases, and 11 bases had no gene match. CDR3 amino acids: CASSPATGQGYDTQYF. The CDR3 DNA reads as TGTGCCAGCAGCCCAGCGACGGGACAGGGGTATGATACGCAGTATTTT.

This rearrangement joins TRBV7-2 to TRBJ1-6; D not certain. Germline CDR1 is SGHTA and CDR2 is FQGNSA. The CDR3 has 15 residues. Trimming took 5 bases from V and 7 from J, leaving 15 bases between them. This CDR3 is CASSPRVGENSPLHF. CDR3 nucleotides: TGTGCCAGCAGCCCAAGGGTCGGGGAAAATTCACCCCTCCACTTT.

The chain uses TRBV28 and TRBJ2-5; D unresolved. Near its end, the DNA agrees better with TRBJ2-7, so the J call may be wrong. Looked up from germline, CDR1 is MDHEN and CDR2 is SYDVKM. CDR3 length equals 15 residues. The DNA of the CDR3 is TGTGCCAGCAGTTTGGCCCCTTCTGAGCTCTACGAGCAGTACTTC. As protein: CASSLAPSELYEQYF.